This T cell receptor beta chain stems from a study of blood T cell repertoires in COVID-19 (dated by TCRdb to about 2020). Context from the whole study: Samples from collaborators originated in the United States, Italy and Spain and spanned both the acute and convalescent phases of COVID-19. The repertoires were made available in a free public database intended to serve as a resource for research on the immune response to SARS-CoV-2. The material from the prospective study consisted of cDNA or gDNA derived from T cells, B-cell-depleted T cells, or PBMCs. Subjects who had been exposed to COVID-19, were actively infected with it, or had recovered from it provided the deeply sampled blood TCRbeta repertoires that made up the dataset. Nearly every sample came with metadata listing a de-identified subject ID, COVID-19 status, age in years and sex. HLA class I and class II types, where available, came from metadata supplied by the sample provider rather than from assay-based typing. Samples were obtained from the ongoing ImmuneRACE study (first 160 participants) and from 1,254 subjects provided by 6 global collaborators.

Broader findings and caveats from the paper: The quantity of clinical and demographic metadata differed by source and by participant and was supplied without curation.

The immunoSEQ Assay, a bias-controlled multiplex PCR, was used to amplify TCRbeta CDR3 regions from genomic DNA. Per the original workflow: Nucleated cell counts per sample were estimated from amplification of reference gene primers within the assay. To quantify the absolute abundance of each unique TCRbeta CDR3 rearrangement, sequence reads were collapsed and filtered. For each sample, productive Simpson clonality was calculated as the square root of Simpson's diversity index across productive rearrangements. TCRdb took this table from immuneACCESS and kept in-frame rearrangements with V and J called. Such tables lack part of the clones; where checked against another copy, unresolved V genes explain under half of the gap, and the rest is unexplained. The V and J calls and the clone size are those of that table, but D and trimming were determined from the DNA. This sample lists 650,000 to 800,000 clones; more than 80% were detected once. Jointly, the top ten make up under 0.3% of the sample.

The V and J ends are trimmed by 4 bases and 2 bases, leaving 12 bases between them. CDR1 and CDR2 (SQVTM, ANQGSEA) derive from the germline V gene. The CDR3 starts with the cysteine, ends with the phenylalanine, and has 13 residues. Only CDR3 DNA is held: 39 bases, read in frame from base 1. As concerns this clone: No antigen is known for it. Base qualities are not recorded, but no much larger clone differs from it by a single base.

Collaborating institutions collected whole blood in K2EDTA tubes following their own protocols. For TCRbeta analysis, collaborators shipped samples as frozen whole blood, isolated PBMCs, or DNA extracted from either of those sample types. Material: peripheral blood. The clonotype comes from a woman aged 18-29 years with acute or convalescent COVID-19. Recombination joined TRBV29-1 with TRBJ2-7; the D gene identity is not certain. The CDR3 amino acid sequence is: CSVGGGETYEQYF. The DNA sequence is given as TGCAGCGTTGGCGGCGGCGAGACCTACGAGCAGTACTTC.